The 30 T cell receptor beta chains given below trace back to one sample, sequenced in a study of T cell responses to AZD1222 COVID-19 vaccine. Assay used: immunoSEQ multiplex PCR; TCRdb lists only in-frame clones, some missing. This sample has fewer than 120,000 clones, with approximately 85% found just once. The material sequenced was peripheral blood, taken on day 0 of AZD1222 vaccination. These receptors originate from an adult in good health.

V and J are TRBV7-9 and TRBJ2-3; D possibly uses TRBD1 or TRBD2 (5 bases each). The CDR3 spans 16 residues. Trimming took 2 bases from V and 2 from J, leaving 14 bases between them. Looked up from germline, CDR1 is SEHNR and CDR2 is FQNEAQ (reference sequence). CDR3 sequence (DNA): TGTGCCAGCAGCTTAATGTCGGGGCCCAACACAGATACGCAGTATTTT. Protein: CASSLMSGPNTDTQYF.

The chain uses TRBV11-2 and TRBJ2-7, with a possible D match to TRBD2 (5 bases). V gave up 5 bases and J gave up 1 base, with 12 bases separating them. There are 14 residues in the CDR3. The germline V gene has CDR1 SGHAT and CDR2 FQNNGV. CDR3 DNA sequence: TGTGCCAGCAGCCCCCTGCGGACTTCCTACGAGCAGTACTTC. Protein sequence: CASSPLRTSYEQYF.

The chain uses TRBV19 and TRBJ1-3; no clear D gene. Germline V gene data show CDR1 as LNHDA and CDR2 as SQIVND (reference sequence). The V and J ends lost 3 bases and 2 bases respectively, with 8 bases between them. This CDR3 is 14 amino acids long. The CDR3 sequence: CASSMMVTGNTIYF. The CDR3 coding sequence is TGTGCCAGTAGTATGATGGTGACTGGAAACACCATATATTTT. The full variable domain, rest sourced from reference TRBV19 and TRBJ1-3, is DGGITQSPKYLFRKEGQNVTLSCEQNLNHDAMYWYRQDPGQGLRLIYYSQIVNDFQKGDIAEGYSVSREKKESFPLTVTSAQKNPTAFYLCASSMMVTGNTIYFGEGSWLTVV.

This sequence joins TRBV5-1 and TRBJ2-3; perhaps TRBD1 as D (5 bases). The CDR3 runs 15 residues. The germline CDR1 and CDR2 sequences are SGHRS and YFSETQ. V shed 4 bases and J shed 7 bases, with 19 bases lying between them. In DNA, the CDR3 is TGCGCCAGCAGCCCGGCGGCAGGGAATGAAAATACGCAGTATTTT. Translated: CASSPAAGNENTQYF.

The chain couples TRBV5-1 to TRBJ2-4; the D call may be TRBD1 or TRBD2 (5 bases each). Germline V gene sequence: CDR1 SGHRS, CDR2 YFSETQ. V was shortened by 1 base and J by 9 bases, with 17 bases between the two germline ends. This CDR3 region has 15 residues. The CDR3 coding sequence is TGCGCCAGCAGCTTGCTGGGGCCGGGATATGGCATTCAGTACTTC. Translation: CASSLLGPGYGIQYF.

This chain joins TRBV27 and TRBJ1-5; tentative D call: TRBD1 (6 bases). Germline CDR1 is MNHEY and CDR2 is SMNVEV (reference sequence). CDR3 size: 14 residues. V lost 4 bases and J 1 base, leaving 8 bases between the germline ends. The CDR3 DNA sequence: TGTGCCAGCAGTTCACAGGGAAGCAATCAGCCCCAGCATTTT. It codes for CASSSQGSNQPQHF.

V is TRBV3-1 (or the pseudogene TRBV3-2) and J is TRBJ2-1; 7 nucleotides agree with TRBD1. The junction had 6 bases not matched to a gene; V was cut back by 5 bases and J by 8 bases. CDR3 size: 13 residues. Germline values: CDR1 LGHDT, CDR2 YNNKEL (reference sequence). The CDR3 nucleotides read TGTGCCAGCAGCTTTCTCCAGGGGGATGAGCAGTTCTTC. Its protein is CASSFLQGDEQFF.

This clone was found a few times. The chain recombines TRBV6-2 or TRBV6-3 with TRBJ2-5; TRBD2 matches at 13 bases. Germline trimming cut 5 bases from V and 1 base from J; bases unmatched to any gene: 4. CDR1 MNHEY and CDR2 SVGEGT come from the germline V gene. This CDR3 is built from 16 residues. This chain's CDR3 is CASSPRTSGSQETQYF. For the CDR3, the DNA is TGTGCCAGCAGTCCGAGGACTAGCGGGAGCCAAGAGACCCAGTACTTC.

The chain recombines TRBV6-5 with TRBJ2-1, with TRBD1 matching over 7 bases. The junction had 9 bases not matched to a gene; V was cut back by 0 bases and J by 7 bases. This CDR3 has 16 residues. Germline V lookup: CDR1 MNHEY, CDR2 SVGAGI. CDR3 sequence (DNA): TGTGCCAGCAGTTACTCGTTAGGGGGCAGTAGGAATGAGCAGTTCTTC. Encoded protein: CASSYSLGGSRNEQFF.

The gene calls are TRBV9 and TRBJ1-2; 7 positions match TRBD1. The CDR3 is 13 amino acids. Trimming cost V 4 bases and J 7 bases; bases outside gene matches: 7. The germline CDR1 and CDR2 sequences are SGDLS and YYNGEE. CDR3 DNA: TGTGCCAGCAGCTCAGACAGGGTTCTTGGCTACACCTTC. This codes for CASSSDRVLGYTF.

The chain employs TRBV4-3 and TRBJ1-3, with D unclear. Per the germline V gene, CDR1 is LGHNA and CDR2 is YSLEER. This CDR3 region has 17 residues. V lost 0 bases and J 0 bases, leaving 12 bases between the germline ends. The CDR3 loop is CASSQEGSSFSGNTIYF. CDR3 coding DNA: TGCGCCAGCAGCCAAGAAGGCAGCTCCTTCTCTGGAAACACCATATATTTT.

This rearrangement joins TRBV6-5 to TRBJ1-6; no reliable D call. Trimming shortened V by 2 bases and J by 7 bases, and 9 bases separated the two germline ends. Per germline, CDR1 MNHEY and CDR2 SVGAGI. The length of the CDR3 is 14 residues. The CDR3 region is CASSYGRHNSPLHF. CDR3 bases: TGTGCCAGCAGTTACGGCCGGCACAATTCACCCCTCCACTTT.

This rearrangement joins TRBV30 to TRBJ1-6, with a weak D call TRBD1 (6 bases). Trimming left V 3 bases short and J 10 bases short, with 13 bases between. The length of the CDR3 is 13 residues. CDR1 GTSNPN and CDR2 SVGIG come from the germline V gene (reference sequence). CDR3 sequence: CAWSDRLSSPLHF. CDR3 coding DNA: TGTGCCTGGAGCGACAGGTTAAGCTCACCCCTCCACTTT.

The chain couples TRBV6-4 to TRBJ2-2, with D tentatively TRBD2 (6 bases). The length of the CDR3 is 15 residues. Trimming pared 0 bases from V and 4 bases from J, leaving 9 bases between. CDR1 is MRHNA, CDR2 SNTAGT, per germline. CDR3 amino acids: CASSDSGGATGELFF. In DNA, the CDR3 is TGTGCCAGCAGTGACTCTGGCGGGGCCACCGGGGAGCTGTTTTTT.

J is TRBJ2-6 and V is TRBV13; D call uncertain. The germline V gene has CDR1 PRHDT and CDR2 FYEKMQ (reference sequence). The CDR3 is made up of 15 amino acids. The V gene lost 4 bases and the J gene lost 0 bases, with 7 bases spanning the gap. The CDR3 DNA follows: TGTGCCAGCAGCTCTCGGTCCTCTGGGGCCAACGTCCTGACTTTC. It specifies CASSSRSSGANVLTF.

The chain couples TRBV2 to TRBJ1-2, with D unresolved. The CDR3 is made up of 14 amino acids. The germline V and J ends were trimmed by 9 bases and 0 bases, with 14 bases remaining between them. Germline lookup yields CDR1 SNHLY and CDR2 FYNNEI. The CDR3 region is CASNLDGANYGYTF. The CDR3 DNA reads as TGTGCCAGTAACCTGGACGGAGCTAACTATGGCTACACCTTC.

The chain is built from TRBV28 and TRBJ1-3, with 10 bases lining up with TRBD1. The CDR3 length is 14 residues. Germline V lookup: CDR1 MDHEN, CDR2 SYDVKM. The V segment lost 6 bases and the J segment 6 bases; nucleotides outside the gene matches: 5. CDR3 residues: CASRQTGGKNTIYF. In DNA, the CDR3 is TGTGCCAGCAGGCAGACAGGGGGCAAAAACACCATATATTTT.

The chain carries TRBV6-1 and TRBJ1-2, with 7 positions matching TRBD1. The V and J ends lost 3 bases and 5 bases, in that order; junction bases with no gene match: 6. CDR3 length: 14 amino acids. CDR1 MNHNS and CDR2 SASEGT come from the germline V gene. Written as DNA, the CDR3 is TGTGCCAGCAGTGACGCAGGGGGGTTGTATGGCTACACCTTC. This gives the protein CASSDAGGLYGYTF.

V usage is TRBV2 and J usage is TRBJ1-1, with 7 bases fitting TRBD1. V was clipped by 1 base and J by 10 bases; unmatched bases: 12. CDR3 length equals 15 residues. The germline V gene encodes CDR1 SNHLY and CDR2 FYNNEI. The CDR3 DNA reads TGTGCCAGCAGTGAAGAAAGTGGCAGGGGGGTCGGAGCTTTCTTT. Translation: CASSEESGRGVGAFF. Looking up the rest from reference TRBV2 and TRBJ1-1 gives the full variable domain: EPEVTQTPSHQVTQMGQEVILRCVPISNHLYFYWYRQILGQKVEFLVSFYNNEISEKSEIFDDQFSVERPDGSNFTLKIRSTKLEDSAMYFCASSEESGRGVGAFFGQGTRLTVV.

This clone has a single count. The gene calls are TRBV7-9 and TRBJ1-2; 9 bases fit TRBD1. Germline CDR1 and CDR2: SEHNR and FQNEAQ (reference sequence). V trimming: 0 bases; J trimming: 4 bases; junction bases outside the gene matches: 6. The CDR3 extends over 16 amino acids. CDR3 nucleotide sequence: TGTGCCAGCAGCTTAGCAGGACAGGGGAACTTCTATGGCTACACCTTC. It translates to CASSLAGQGNFYGYTF.

The chain recombines TRBV18 with TRBJ2-5; 9 nucleotides align to TRBD2. V gave up 2 bases and J gave up 3 bases; unmatched junction bases: 7. The CDR3 runs to 16 residues. Germline V gives CDR1 KGHSH, CDR2 LQKENI. This chain's CDR3 is CASSPIPRLAEETQYF. Here the CDR3 DNA reads TGTGCCAGCTCACCAATACCTCGACTAGCGGAAGAGACCCAGTACTTC.

This sequence joins TRBV9 and TRBJ1-2; D remains ambiguous. The CDR3 runs 15 residues. CDR1 is SGDLS, CDR2 YYNGEE, per germline. Trimming stripped 4 bases from V and 7 bases from J, with 20 bases between. The chain's CDR3 is CASSPQPGRKIGYTF. CDR3 sequence (DNA): TGTGCCAGCAGCCCACAGCCAGGAAGAAAAATTGGCTACACCTTC.

The genes are TRBV5-8 and TRBJ2-2; TRBD2 aligns across 8 bases. Germline V CDR1 and CDR2: SGHTS, YDEGEE. The CDR3 is made up of 16 amino acids. V was pared by 3 bases and J by 1 base, with 5 bases of the junction left unmatched. CDR3 sequence: CASSSPAGENTGELFF. The DNA of the CDR3 is TGTGCCAGCAGCTCCCCAGCGGGAGAGAACACCGGGGAGCTGTTTTTT. Looking up the rest from reference TRBV5-8 and TRBJ2-2 gives the full variable domain: EAGVTQSPTHLIKTRGQQATLRCSPISGHTSVYWYQQALGLGLQFLLWYDEGEERNRGNFPPRFSGRQFPNYSSELNVNALELEDSALYLCASSSPAGENTGELFFGEGSRLTVL.

This clone was detected once. This chain links TRBV10-3 with TRBJ1-5; D remains unclear. V was pared by 2 bases and J by 1 base, with 6 bases between. CDR3 length: 14 amino acids. CDR1 and CDR2 (germline): ENHRY, SYGVKD. DNA of the CDR3: TGTGCCATCAGTGAGGGCGGAAGCAATCAGCCCCAGCATTTT. This codes for CAISEGGSNQPQHF.

The gene calls are TRBV6-2 or TRBV6-3 and TRBJ1-1; D unresolved. Per the germline V gene, CDR1 is MNHEY and CDR2 is SVGEGT. Trimming took 2 bases from V and 1 from J, leaving 8 bases between them. There are 14 residues in the CDR3. The CDR3 DNA reads as TGTGCCAGCAGTTACGGACTTCAGAACACTGAAGCTTTCTTT. The encoded protein is CASSYGLQNTEAFF.

The chain employs TRBV5-1 and TRBJ1-4; D remains unclear. The V and J ends lost 3 bases and 0 bases respectively, with 9 bases between them. The CDR3 is 15 residues long. Germline values: CDR1 SGHRS, CDR2 YFSETQ. The CDR3 region has the DNA TGCGCCAGCAGCTCAGGCATTGCAACTAATGAAAAACTGTTTTTT. Encoded protein: CASSSGIATNEKLFF.

As for this clone: Germline is not matched at one junction end, which may reflect a read error. V gene TRBV28 combines with J gene TRBJ2-3; 16 bases map to TRBD2. The CDR3 runs 18 residues. Germline V gene lookup returns CDR1 MDHEN and CDR2 SYDVKM. CDR3 in DNA: TGTGCGAGCAAGAACGGGGGACTAGCGGGAGGGTCCACAGATACGCAGTATTTT. Its translation is CASKNGGLAGGSTDTQYF.

This chain connects TRBV7-8 to TRBJ2-6, with D possibly being TRBD1 (6 bases). Germline assignment: CDR1 SGHVS and CDR2 FQNEAQ. The CDR3 is 17 amino acids. Trimming took 3 bases from V and 6 from J, leaving 18 bases between them. This chain's CDR3 is CASSLGRGGSLANVLTF. The CDR3 DNA sequence: TGTGCCAGCAGCTTGGGCAGGGGTGGTTCTTTGGCCAACGTCCTGACTTTC.

The CDR3 nucleotides are TGTGCCTGCGCCCCGACTAGCGGGAGGGGGGATACGCAGTATTTT. It yields the protein CACAPTSGRGDTQYF. The rearrangement joins TRBV19 to TRBJ2-3, with 14 bases aligning to TRBD2. CDR3 size: 15 residues. V gave up 11 bases and J gave up 6 bases; unmatched junction bases: 10. Germline CDR1 and CDR2: LNHDA and SQIVND (reference sequence).

The sample holds one count of this clone. In DNA, the CDR3 is TGTGCCAGCAGCGTAGACCCTAGCCCACTTTACGAGCAGTACTTC. It specifies CASSVDPSPLYEQYF. The chain has TRBV9 and TRBJ2-7, with a weak D call TRBD2 (5 bases). CDR1 SGDLS and CDR2 YYNGEE come from the germline V gene. The CDR3 runs to 15 residues. Between the trimmed V and J ends, which lost 0 bases and 4 bases, there was a span of 14 bases.